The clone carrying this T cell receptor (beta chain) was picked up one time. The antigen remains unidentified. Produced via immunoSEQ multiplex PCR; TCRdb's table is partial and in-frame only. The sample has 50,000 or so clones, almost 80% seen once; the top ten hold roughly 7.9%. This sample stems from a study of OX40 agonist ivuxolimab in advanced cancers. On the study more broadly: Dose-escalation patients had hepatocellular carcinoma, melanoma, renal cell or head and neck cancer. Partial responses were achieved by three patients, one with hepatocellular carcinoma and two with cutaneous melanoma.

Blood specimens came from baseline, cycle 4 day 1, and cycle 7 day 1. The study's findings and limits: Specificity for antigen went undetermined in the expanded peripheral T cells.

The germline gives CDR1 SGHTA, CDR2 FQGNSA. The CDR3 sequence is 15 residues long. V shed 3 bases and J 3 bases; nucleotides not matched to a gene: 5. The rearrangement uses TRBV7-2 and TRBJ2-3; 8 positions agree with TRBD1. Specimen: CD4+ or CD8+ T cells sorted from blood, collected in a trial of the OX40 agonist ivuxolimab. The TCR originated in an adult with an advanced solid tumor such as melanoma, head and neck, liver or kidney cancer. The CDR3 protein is CASSFSGQETDTQYF. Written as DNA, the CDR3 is TGTGCCAGCAGCTTCTCGGGACAGGAGACAGATACGCAGTATTTT.